Listed below are T cell receptor beta chains from one sample, sequenced in a study of Graves' ophthalmopathy and Graves' hyperthyroidism. One entry per CDR3 protein results from TCRdb running MiXCR on the multiplex PCR reads. The table has just over 400,000 distinct CDR3 sequences, around 21% seen once. Sequenced material: peripheral blood. The source of these receptors is a woman younger than 30 with stable Graves' hyperthyroidism. CDR3s include the opening cysteine and the closing phenylalanine or tryptophan. D genes are given only for firm matches. Clone size is stated in some rows and not others, as once, few, many or a class when expanded.

>TRBJ2-7|.|many|TRBV7-2
CASSLEEFYEQYF
TGTGCCAGCAGCTTAGAGGAGTTCTACGAGCAGTACTTC
>TRBJ2-7|.|.|TRBV12-3/TRBV12-4
CASRDIAYEQYF
TGTGCCAGCCGGGACATTGCCTACGAGCAGTACTTC
>TRBJ2-7|.|many|TRBV6-1
CASGGGLGEQYF
TGTGCCAGCGGGGGTGGCTTGGGCGAGCAGTACTTC
>TRBJ1-1|.|many|TRBV18
CASSLQDSSHTEAFF
TGTGCCAGCTCACTACAGGACAGTTCACACACTGAAGCTTTCTTT
>TRBJ2-2|TRBD1|many|TRBV27
CASSPGTGRAGELFF
TGTGCCAGCAGCCCTGGGACAGGGAGGGCCGGGGAGCTGTTTTTT
>TRBJ2-7|.|many|TRBV28
CASSFVDASSYEQYF
TGTGCCAGCAGTTTTGTCGACGCGAGCTCCTACGAGCAGTACTTC
>TRBJ2-6|TRBD1|many|TRBV5-1
CASSLEAGGFGANVLTF
TGCGCCAGCAGCTTGGAGGCAGGGGGCTTTGGGGCCAACGTCCTGACTTTC
>TRBJ2-4|.|many|TRBV7-2
CASSFGGWGKNIKYF
TGTGCCAGCAGCTTTGGAGGCTGGGGTAAAAACATTAAGTACTTC
>TRBJ2-7|TRBD1|many|TRBV30
CAWSVGQGAGEQYF
TGTGCCTGGAGTGTAGGACAGGGGGCAGGCGAGCAGTACTTC
>TRBJ2-2|TRBD1|many|TRBV30
CAFVRDSGGGELFF
TGTGCCTTCGTCCGGGACAGCGGCGGCGGGGAGCTGTTTTTT
>TRBJ2-5|.|many|TRBV11-2
CASRIWAHGGAIAGETQYF
TGTGCCAGCAGAATATGGGCCCATGGGGGGGCTATCGCAGGGGAGACCCAGTACTTC
>TRBJ1-1|TRBD1|.|TRBV6-1
CASEQGSEAFF
TGTGCCAGCGAACAGGGGTCTGAAGCTTTCTTT
>TRBJ2-7|TRBD1|few|TRBV30
CACRGQGYIHEQYF
TGTGCCTGCCGGGGACAGGGGTACATACACGAGCAGTACTTC
>TRBJ2-5|.|.|TRBV20-1
CSARVSQKETQYF
TGCAGTGCTAGAGTGAGCCAGAAAGAGACCCAGTACTTC
>TRBJ2-5|TRBD2|many|TRBV7-2
CASSLIEVAGEETQCF
TGTGCCAGCAGCTTAATCGAGGTGGCGGGAGAAGAGACCCAGTGCTTC